Listed here are 10 T cell receptor beta chains from one sample, sequenced in a study of tumor-infiltrating lymphocytes in oesophageal squamous cell carcinoma. TCRdb re-derived calls from the PCR reads in MiXCR, one entry per CDR3 protein. The sample holds around 21,000 distinct CDR3 sequences, roughly 41% seen once. Sequenced input: normal esophageal tissue next to the tumor. All receptors derive from a male donor with esophageal squamous cell carcinoma.

By sample fraction, this clonotype is medium-sized. The gene calls are TRBV11-2 and TRBJ1-4; 7 bases match TRBD1. V dropped 11 bases and J dropped 8; count of bases not matched to a gene: 11. The germline V gene has CDR1 SGHAT and CDR2 FQNNGV. The CDR3 contains 13 residues. The CDR3 loop reads CALSRGEGEKLFF. The CDR3, as DNA: TGTGCCCTCTCCAGGGGGGAAGGAGAAAAACTGTTTTTT.

This chain joins TRBV10-1 and TRBJ2-2; D is unclear. The CDR3 has 11 amino acids. V gave up 3 bases and J gave up 6 bases, with 2 bases separating them. Looked up from germline, CDR1 is WNHNN and CDR2 is SYGVQD (reference sequence). CDR3 sequence: CASSDAGELFF. The CDR3 region has the DNA TGCGCCAGCAGTGATGCCGGGGAGCTGTTTTTT.

This clonotype was observed at least ten times. The genes are TRBV12-3 or TRBV12-4 and TRBJ2-3; TRBD2 matches 7 bases. Trimming cost V 3 bases and J 0 bases; bases outside gene matches: 3. The CDR3 totals 15 residues. Written as DNA, the CDR3 is TGTGCCAGCAGTTTCGGGGGGTTTAGCACAGATACGCAGTATTTT. Translation gives CASSFGGFSTDTQYF.

The rearrangement links TRBV6-6 to TRBJ1-5; D gene ambiguous. The CDR3 length is 16 residues. CDR1 is MNHNY, CDR2 SVGAGI, per germline (reference sequence). The V gene lost 0 bases and the J gene lost 0 bases, with 9 bases spanning the gap. The chain's CDR3 is CASSYSEFNSNQPQHF. The CDR3 DNA reads TGTGCCAGCAGTTACTCAGAGTTTAATAGCAATCAGCCCCAGCATTTT.

This clonotype was found many times. This chain uses TRBV20-1 with TRBJ2-5; TRBD2 aligns across 10 bases. J lost 5 bases, V lost 3 bases, and 9 bases had no gene match. This CDR3 contains 15 residues. Germline V CDR1 and CDR2: DFQATT, SNEGSKA (reference sequence). CDR3 bases: TGCAGTGCTAGGTGGTTGCTAGCGGGAGTCGAGACCCAGTACTTC. It codes for CSARWLLAGVETQYF.

This chain connects TRBV7-9 to TRBJ2-7; no clear D gene. This CDR3 is built from 14 residues. The ends were cut back, 1 base at V and 0 bases at J, with 7 bases in the middle. Germline values: CDR1 SEHNR, CDR2 FQNEAQ (reference sequence). Here the CDR3 DNA reads TGTGCCAGCAGCTTAGTCGGCAGCTCCTACGAGCAGTACTTC. The encoded protein is CASSLVGSSYEQYF.

This clonotype qualifies as medium-sized. The V and J genes are TRBV28 and TRBJ2-4; 10 positions agree with TRBD1. With V trimmed by 5 bases and J by 2 bases, 9 bases remained unmatched. The CDR3 totals 17 residues. Germline CDR1 reads MDHEN; CDR2 reads SYDVKM. This CDR3 is CASSGTGTGVTKNIQYF. The CDR3 coding sequence is TGTGCCAGCAGTGGCACCGGGACAGGGGTGACCAAAAACATTCAGTACTTC.

This clonotype was detected once. The J gene is TRBJ2-3, the V gene TRBV7-8; D possibly corresponds to TRBD1 (6 bases). CDR1 and CDR2 (germline): SGHVS, FQNEAQ. V lost 1 base, J lost 12 bases, and 17 bases lay in between. The length of the CDR3 is 14 residues. The CDR3 is CASSLGDNYLPQYF. For the CDR3, the DNA is TGTGCCAGCAGCTTAGGGGACAACTACCTCCCCCAGTATTTT.

The chain recombines TRBV6-2 or TRBV6-3 with TRBJ1-1; the D is unclear. The V end was cut by 0 bases, the J end by 0 bases, with 8 bases between. This CDR3 is 15 amino acids long. Per the germline V gene, CDR1 is MNHEY and CDR2 is SVGEGT. The CDR3 DNA sequence: TGTGCCAGCAGTTACTCGGGCAGGTTGAACACTGAAGCTTTCTTT. Amino acids: CASSYSGRLNTEAFF.

V and J are TRBV7-9 and TRBJ2-3, with D unresolved. The end of the DNA fits TRBJ2-1 better, so the J call may be wrong. This CDR3 has 14 residues. Germline loops: CDR1 SEHNR, CDR2 FQNEAQ (reference sequence). DNA of the CDR3: TGTGCCAGCAGCTTAGCGAGGTCCACCTACGAGCAGTTCTTC. This gives the protein CASSLARSTYEQFF.